This T cell receptor (beta chain) is from a study of blood T cell repertoires in COVID-19. As processed by the authors: Quantification of nucleated cells was approximated via reference gene primer amplification. Profiling relied on immunoSEQ multiplex PCR, and the TCRdb table lists in-frame clones only, not all of them. The D gene and trimming were derived from the DNA, and the V and J assignments and clone size from that table. The data hold 210,000 or so clones, with 87% observed a single time. CDR3 length: 16 residues. V lost 2 bases, J lost 5 bases, and 3 bases stayed unmatched. Germline V gene sequence: CDR1 KGHDR, CDR2 SFDVKD.

The clonotype was recovered from a woman under 30 who had recovered from COVID-19. The sample taken for sequencing was peripheral blood. The V and J genes are TRBV24-1 and TRBJ2-2, with 11 positions matching TRBD1. The CDR3 loop reads CATSDWGTGGTGELFF. DNA for the CDR3: TGTGCCACCAGTGATTGGGGGACAGGGGGGACCGGGGAGCTGTTTTTT.